Listed below are T cell receptor beta chains from one sample, sequenced in a study of neurological immune-mediated disorders. TCRdb called the 5' RACE reads again in MiXCR, with one record for every CDR3 protein. The sample has approximately 52,000 distinct CDR3 sequences, around 3.4% seen once. Material: PBMCs. These receptors all come from a middle-aged man with multiple sclerosis. Each CDR3 is given with its conserved first and last residue. A D gene is named only where the DNA matches it firmly. Clone size is given for some rows only: seen once, a few or many times, or a class if the clone is expanded.

size	V	D	CDR3
many	TRBV7-9	TRBD2	CASSPAGKNTGELFF
many	TRBV5-1	NA	CASSLEGRAAYEQYF
many	TRBV25-1	NA	CASSESGVDTQYF
many	TRBV4-1	TRBD1	CASSQLTGARQPQHF
many	TRBV30	NA	CAWGRPAEKLFF
NA	TRBV2	TRBD2	CASLSTSGNTGELFF
many	TRBV6-1	NA	CANSEFSVGTGELFF
few	TRBV11-2	NA	CASSDGSISEKLFF
many	TRBV10-3	NA	CAITTDRDYGYTF
many	TRBV20-1	TRBD1	CSASSPQGAYEQYF
many	TRBV2	NA	CASRYQRYHEGFTGNTIYF
many	TRBV7-3	NA	CASSQGTQEYNEQFF
many	TRBV21-1	NA	CASSQPRTGTDTQYF
many	TRBV6-1	NA	CASREDGMGVGAFF
many	TRBV29-1	NA	CSVEVPFRVRSTQYF
many	TRBV4-2	NA	CASSQETSAIQETQYF
many	TRBV12-3/TRBV12-4	TRBD1	CASRQGGRSTEAFF
many	TRBV3-1	TRBD1	CASSPDSYRGNSPLHF
many	TRBV4-1	NA	CASSLGAESNTEAFF
many	TRBV4-1	NA	CASSQDPGGFDGYTF
many	TRBV24-1	NA	CATSDGGVDTQYF
many	TRBV2	NA	CASSEGNSYEQYF
many	TRBV3-1	NA	CASRRTENTEAFF
many	TRBV5-1	TRBD1	CASNLGQGGSPLNF
many	TRBV7-2	TRBD1	CASSPRDDREVVAFF
many	TRBV29-1	NA	CSVARGLNEKLFF
medium-sized	TRBV12-3/TRBV12-4	NA	CASSSYNEQFF
few	TRBV7-2	NA	CASTSGGGYNSPLNF
many	TRBV12-3/TRBV12-4	NA	CASSRQLAFTDTQYF
many	TRBV12-3/TRBV12-4	NA	CASSPTGHISNQPQHF
many	TRBV7-2	NA	CASSSPNRASKGYTF
NA	TRBV6-5	NA	CASSYSWATEAFF
many	TRBV12-3/TRBV12-4	NA	CASSRQTGRHSSYEQYF
many	TRBV29-1	NA	CSVESPSTDTQYF
many	TRBV4-2	TRBD1	CASSQVQGASRETQYF
many	TRBV5-1	TRBD1	CASSLGTGSDTQYF
many	TRBV7-9	TRBD1	CASSLAGTVYEQYF
many	TRBV7-9	NA	CASSLAGKETQYF
many	TRBV5-1	TRBD2	CASSLGTSGLYEQYF
many	TRBV5-1	NA	CASSLSSTGREWLNTEAFF
many	TRBV5-1	NA	CASSLDGKTGTF
many	TRBV7-8	NA	CASSSEDTQYF
many	TRBV10-3	TRBD1	CAISDSDRGVDTQYF
many	TRBV30	NA	CAWKSGNTGELFF
many	TRBV3-1	TRBD1	CASSQALTGGATNEKLFF
many	TRBV12-3/TRBV12-4	TRBD1	CASSLRGGPDRTGSGANVLTF
many	TRBV5-1	TRBD1	CASSLLSTGDNEQFF
many	TRBV6-5	NA	CASSYSFTGWENSPLHF
few	TRBV7-2	NA	CASSLGKVGEQYF
many	TRBV12-3/TRBV12-4	NA	CASSLNRASPLHF